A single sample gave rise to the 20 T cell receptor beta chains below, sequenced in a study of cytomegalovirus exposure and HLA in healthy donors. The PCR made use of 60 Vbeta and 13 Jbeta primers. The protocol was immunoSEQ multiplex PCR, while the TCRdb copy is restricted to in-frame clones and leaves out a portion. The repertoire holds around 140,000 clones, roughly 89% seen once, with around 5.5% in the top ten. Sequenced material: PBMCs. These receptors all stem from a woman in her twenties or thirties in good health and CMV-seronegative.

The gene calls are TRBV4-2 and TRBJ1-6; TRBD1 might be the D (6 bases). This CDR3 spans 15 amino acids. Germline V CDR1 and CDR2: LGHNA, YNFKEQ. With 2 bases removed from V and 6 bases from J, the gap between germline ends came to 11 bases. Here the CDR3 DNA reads TGTGCCAGCAGCCAAACGACAGGTCGTAATTCACCCCTCCACTTT. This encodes CASSQTTGRNSPLHF.

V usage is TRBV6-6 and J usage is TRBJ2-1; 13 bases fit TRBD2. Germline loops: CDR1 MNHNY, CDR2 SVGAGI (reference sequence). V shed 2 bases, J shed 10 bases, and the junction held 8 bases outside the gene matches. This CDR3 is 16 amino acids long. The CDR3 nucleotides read TGTGCCAGCAGTTACGGACTAGCGGGGGATACAAGGGAGCAGTTCTTC. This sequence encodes CASSYGLAGDTREQFF.

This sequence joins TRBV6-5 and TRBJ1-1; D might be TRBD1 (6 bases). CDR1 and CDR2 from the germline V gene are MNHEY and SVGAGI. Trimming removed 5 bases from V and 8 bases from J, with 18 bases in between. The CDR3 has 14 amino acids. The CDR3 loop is CASSPRYGTLEAFF. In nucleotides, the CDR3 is TGTGCCAGCAGTCCGCGCTATGGGACACTCGAAGCTTTCTTT.

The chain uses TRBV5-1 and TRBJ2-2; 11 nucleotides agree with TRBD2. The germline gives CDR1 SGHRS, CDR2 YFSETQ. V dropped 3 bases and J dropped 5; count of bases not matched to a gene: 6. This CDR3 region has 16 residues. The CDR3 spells CASSWGLAEGTGELFF. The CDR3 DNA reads TGCGCCAGCAGCTGGGGACTAGCGGAGGGGACCGGGGAGCTGTTTTTT.

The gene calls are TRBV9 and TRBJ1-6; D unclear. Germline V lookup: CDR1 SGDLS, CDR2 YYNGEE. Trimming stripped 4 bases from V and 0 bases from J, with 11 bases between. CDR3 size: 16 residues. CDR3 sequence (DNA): TGTGCCAGCAGCCCGGAGGGCGGCTCCTATAATTCACCCCTCCACTTT. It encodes CASSPEGGSYNSPLHF.

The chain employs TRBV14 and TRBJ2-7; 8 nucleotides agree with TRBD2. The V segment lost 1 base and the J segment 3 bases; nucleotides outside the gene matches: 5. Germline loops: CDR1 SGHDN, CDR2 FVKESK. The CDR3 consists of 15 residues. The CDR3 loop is CASSQGVSGDYEQYF. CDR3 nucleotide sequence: TGTGCCAGCAGCCAAGGGGTTAGCGGGGACTACGAGCAGTACTTC.

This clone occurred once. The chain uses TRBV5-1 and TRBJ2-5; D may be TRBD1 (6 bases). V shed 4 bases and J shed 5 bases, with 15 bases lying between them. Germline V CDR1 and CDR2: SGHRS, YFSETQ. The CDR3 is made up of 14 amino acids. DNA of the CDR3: TGCGCCAGCAGCCAACAGGGTCCGCCGGAGACCCAGTACTTC. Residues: CASSQQGPPETQYF.

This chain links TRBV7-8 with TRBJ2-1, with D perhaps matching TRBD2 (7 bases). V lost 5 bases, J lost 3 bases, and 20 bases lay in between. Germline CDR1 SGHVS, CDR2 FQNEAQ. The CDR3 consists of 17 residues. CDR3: CASSPGVAGAYYNEQFF. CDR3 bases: TGTGCCAGCAGCCCCGGTGTGGCGGGGGCCTACTACAATGAGCAGTTCTTC. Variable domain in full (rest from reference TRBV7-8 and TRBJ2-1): GAGVSQSPRYKVAKRGQDVALRCDPISGHVSLFWYQQALGQGPEFLTYFQNEAQLDKSGLPSDRFFAERPEGSVSTLKIQRTQQEDSAVYLCASSPGVAGAYYNEQFFGPGTRLTVL.

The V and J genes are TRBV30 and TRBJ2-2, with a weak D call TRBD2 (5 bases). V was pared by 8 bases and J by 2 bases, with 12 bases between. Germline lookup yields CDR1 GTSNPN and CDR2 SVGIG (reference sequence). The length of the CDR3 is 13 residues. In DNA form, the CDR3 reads TGTGCCGAGGACTTTCCCAACACCGGGGAGCTGTTTTTT. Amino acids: CAEDFPNTGELFF.

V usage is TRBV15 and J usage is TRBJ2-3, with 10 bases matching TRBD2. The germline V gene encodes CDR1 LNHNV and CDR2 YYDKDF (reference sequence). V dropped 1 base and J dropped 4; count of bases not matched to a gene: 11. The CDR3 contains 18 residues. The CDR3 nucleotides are TGTGCCACCAGCAGAGGGGCGGGAGCGGGGGGGCTGGCAGATACGCAGTATTTT. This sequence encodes CATSRGAGAGGLADTQYF.

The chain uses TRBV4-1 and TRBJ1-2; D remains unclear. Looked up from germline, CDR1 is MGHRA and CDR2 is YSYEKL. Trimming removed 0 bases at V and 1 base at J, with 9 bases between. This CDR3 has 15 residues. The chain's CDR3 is CASSQEWQRNYGYTF. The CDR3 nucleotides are TGCGCCAGCAGCCAAGAATGGCAACGTAACTATGGCTACACCTTC.

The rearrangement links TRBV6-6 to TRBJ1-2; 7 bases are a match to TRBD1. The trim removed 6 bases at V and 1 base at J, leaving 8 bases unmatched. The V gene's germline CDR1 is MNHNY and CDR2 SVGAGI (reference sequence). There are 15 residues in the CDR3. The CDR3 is CASRETGTVNYGYTF. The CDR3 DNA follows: TGTGCCAGCAGGGAAACCGGGACAGTTAACTATGGCTACACCTTC.

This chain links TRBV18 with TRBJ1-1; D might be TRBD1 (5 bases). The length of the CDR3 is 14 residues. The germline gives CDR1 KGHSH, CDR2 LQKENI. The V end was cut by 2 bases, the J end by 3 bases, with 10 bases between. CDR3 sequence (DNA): TGTGCCAGCTCACCAGACAGTAGGGACACTGAAGCTTTCTTT. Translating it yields CASSPDSRDTEAFF.

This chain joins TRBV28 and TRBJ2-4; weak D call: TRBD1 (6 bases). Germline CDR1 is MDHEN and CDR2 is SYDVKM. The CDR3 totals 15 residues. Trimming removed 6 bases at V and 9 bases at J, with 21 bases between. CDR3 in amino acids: CASRQKATGQGIQYF. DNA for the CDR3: TGTGCCAGCAGACAAAAGGCTACAGGGCAGGGCATTCAGTACTTC.

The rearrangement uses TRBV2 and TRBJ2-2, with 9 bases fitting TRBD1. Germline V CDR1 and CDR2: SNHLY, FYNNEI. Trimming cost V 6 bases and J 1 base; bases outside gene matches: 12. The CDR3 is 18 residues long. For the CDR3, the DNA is TGTGCCAGCAGGGGACCTTACCCGGGACAGGGGAACACCGGGGAGCTGTTTTTT. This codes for CASRGPYPGQGNTGELFF.

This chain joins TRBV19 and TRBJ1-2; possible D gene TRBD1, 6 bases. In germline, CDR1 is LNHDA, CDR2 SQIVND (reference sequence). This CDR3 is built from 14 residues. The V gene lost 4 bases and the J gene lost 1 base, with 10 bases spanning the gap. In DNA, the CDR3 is TGTGCCAGTAGTACATCAGGGGATAACTATGGCTACACCTTC. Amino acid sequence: CASSTSGDNYGYTF.

CDR3 bases: TGTGCCAGTTGCAGGGGCCGAAACACCGGGGAGCTGTTTTTT. Protein sequence: CASCRGRNTGELFF. This chain connects TRBV19 to TRBJ2-2; weak D call: TRBD1 (6 bases). The length of the CDR3 is 14 residues. Deletions cut 8 bases from V and 2 bases from J, with 12 bases between. Looked up from germline, CDR1 is LNHDA and CDR2 is SQIVND (reference sequence).

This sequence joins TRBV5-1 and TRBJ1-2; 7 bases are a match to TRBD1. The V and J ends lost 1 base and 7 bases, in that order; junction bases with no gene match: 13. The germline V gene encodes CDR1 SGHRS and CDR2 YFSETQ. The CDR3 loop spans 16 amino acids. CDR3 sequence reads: CASSLFSTGSYCGYTF. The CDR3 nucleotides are TGCGCCAGCAGCTTGTTTTCGACAGGGTCATACTGTGGCTACACCTTC.

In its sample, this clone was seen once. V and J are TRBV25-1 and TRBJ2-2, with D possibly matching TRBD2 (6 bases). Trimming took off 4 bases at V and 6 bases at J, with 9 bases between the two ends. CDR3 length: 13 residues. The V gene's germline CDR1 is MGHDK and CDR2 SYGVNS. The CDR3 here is CASSGRGSGELFF. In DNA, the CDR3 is TGTGCCAGCAGTGGGAGGGGATCCGGGGAGCTGTTTTTT.

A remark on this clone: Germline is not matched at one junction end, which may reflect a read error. In DNA, the CDR3 is TGCACCAGCAGCTTCAACAGCCACAATGAGCAGTTCTTC. It yields the protein CTSSFNSHNEQFF. This chain links TRBV5-1 with TRBJ2-1; D is uncertain. CDR3 size: 13 residues. Germline V gene lookup returns CDR1 SGHRS and CDR2 YFSETQ.